Shown below are 9 T cell receptor beta chains from a single sample sequenced in a study of breast tumors, draining lymph nodes, adjacent tissues. MiXCR, run by TCRdb on the multiplex PCR reads, gives a single entry per CDR3 protein. The sample holds about 46,000 distinct CDR3 sequences, roughly 23% seen once. The sequenced material came from breast tumor tissue. These TCRs come from a female donor with breast cancer. Some clones in this sample may be carry-over from other donors' samples.

This clonotype was recorded at least ten times. The DNA of the CDR3 is TGTGCCAGCAGGGGGCTAGGATTGAACACCATATATTTT. Its protein is CASRGLGLNTIYF. The V and J genes are TRBV12-3 or TRBV12-4 and TRBJ1-3; the D gene is possibly TRBD1 (5 bases). Trimming took 6 bases from V and 7 from J, leaving 13 bases between them. The CDR3 totals 13 residues.

Note on this clonotype: Because the CDR3 is missing its conserved closing phenylalanine or tryptophan, this is likely a read error. V is TRBV18 and J is TRBJ1-1; 8 bases align to TRBD1. J lost 5 bases, V lost 3 bases, and 8 bases had no gene match. The germline CDR1 and CDR2 sequences are KGHSH and LQKENI. The CDR3 loop spans 15 amino acids. The CDR3 sequence is CASSPTTGGGTEAFL. CDR3 bases: TGTGCCAGCTCACCCACCACAGGGGGTGGAACTGAAGCTTTCCTT.

This clonotype was seen many times. This chain uses TRBV9 with TRBJ2-1, with 8 bases aligning to TRBD2. Germline V gene lookup returns CDR1 SGDLS and CDR2 YYNGEE. CDR3 length: 15 residues. Germline trimming cut 1 base from V and 2 bases from J; bases unmatched to any gene: 2. CDR3 in amino acids: CASSVLTSAYNEQFF. The CDR3 DNA sequence: TGTGCCAGCAGCGTACTGACTAGCGCCTACAATGAGCAGTTCTTC.

Many counts were recorded for this clonotype. The chain is built from TRBV6-1 and TRBJ1-4; 8 bases map to TRBD1. Germline CDR1 and CDR2: MNHNS and SASEGT. V trimming: 7 bases; J trimming: 6 bases; junction bases outside the gene matches: 7. This CDR3 spans 14 amino acids. The CDR3 sequence is CASNRQGLDEKLFF. The CDR3 bases are TGTGCCAGCAACCGACAGGGGTTAGATGAAAAACTGTTTTTT.

This clonotype showed up many times. V gene TRBV10-3 combines with J gene TRBJ2-7; TRBD2 aligns across 9 bases. Germline loops: CDR1 ENHRY, CDR2 SYGVKD. J was trimmed by 2 bases and V by 2 bases; bases with no gene match: 4. CDR3 size: 15 residues. The DNA of the CDR3 is TGTGCCATCAGTGAGGCTAGCGGGGATACCTACGAGCAGTACTTC. It codes for CAISEASGDTYEQYF.

The chain links TRBV4-2 to TRBJ2-2; the D is unclear. V was pared by 4 bases and J by 8 bases, with 8 bases between. Germline V gene data show CDR1 as LGHNA and CDR2 as YNFKEQ. CDR3 length: 12 residues. CDR3 in DNA: TGTGCCAGCAGCCTCGATACAGGGGAGCTGTTTTTT. Translating gives CASSLDTGELFF.

This clonotype was detected ten times or more. The chain employs TRBV20-1 and TRBJ2-7; 14 bases agree with TRBD2. Germline lookup yields CDR1 DFQATT and CDR2 SNEGSKA (reference sequence). J was trimmed by 5 bases and V by 1 base; bases with no gene match: 7. The CDR3 contains 16 residues. The CDR3 coding sequence is TGCAGTGCTAGAGGGACTAGCGGGAGGAGTAGGGACGAGCAGTACTTC. Translation gives CSARGTSGRSRDEQYF.

This clonotype occurred many times. The rearrangement uses TRBV3-1 and TRBJ2-1; no reliable D call. CDR3 length equals 13 residues. Trimming took off 1 base at V and 5 bases at J, with 6 bases between the two ends. Germline assignment: CDR1 LGHDT and CDR2 YNNKEL (reference sequence). The CDR3 nucleotides are TGTGCCAGCAGCCAAGGGGCACACAATGAGCAGTTCTTC. This encodes CASSQGAHNEQFF.

The chain recombines TRBV6-2 or TRBV6-3 with TRBJ2-1; possible D gene TRBD2, 6 bases. The ends were cut back, 7 bases at V and 1 base at J, with 26 bases in the middle. The CDR3 contains 19 residues. Germline V gene lookup returns CDR1 MNHEY and CDR2 SVGEGT. The CDR3 region has the DNA TGTGCCAGCAACAACCGCGGGCCCCACTCGGCGGGATCCTACAATGAGCAGTTCTTC. This encodes CASNNRGPHSAGSYNEQFF.